One sample yielded the 9 T cell receptor beta chains listed below, sequenced in a study of beta chain features in type 1 diabetes. All of the isolated RNA was reverse transcribed, so expressed TCRB transcripts were sequenced. Data came from immunoSEQ multiplex PCR; TCRdb stores just in-frame clones and leaves some out. Of hundreds of thousands of clones in the sample, approximately 28% were seen once. Sequencing was performed on naive CD4+ T cells from blood. These receptors originate from a man younger than 35 in good health.

The chain joins TRBV29-1 to TRBJ2-5; 9 nucleotides match TRBD2. The length of the CDR3 is 12 residues. The germline V gene encodes CDR1 SQVTM and CDR2 ANQGSEA. Trimming removed 6 bases from V and 9 bases from J; junction bases left unmatched: 8. The CDR3: CSVTSGPGAQYF. In DNA form, the CDR3 reads TGCAGCGTGACTAGCGGTCCCGGGGCCCAGTACTTC.

The V call is TRBV25-1, the J call TRBJ2-1; D gene ambiguous. The CDR3 totals 11 residues. CDR1 MGHDK and CDR2 SYGVNS come from the germline V gene. Between the trimmed V and J ends, which lost 4 bases and 6 bases, there was a span of 4 bases. CDR3 protein: CASSGTNEQFF. DNA for the CDR3: TGTGCCAGCAGTGGGACCAATGAGCAGTTCTTC.

V is TRBV29-1 and J is TRBJ1-1; D is uncertain. In germline, CDR1 is SQVTM, CDR2 ANQGSEA. The CDR3 runs to 14 residues. Trimming shortened V by 7 bases and J by 2 bases, and 17 bases separated the two germline ends. In DNA, the CDR3 is TGCAGCGGCTCCGCTTTAGAGAGTAACACTGAAGCTTTCTTT. Its protein is CSGSALESNTEAFF.

The table lists this clone with many counts. Germline and junction disagree at one end, which may indicate a read error. This chain uses TRBV9 with TRBJ2-5; D is unresolved. CDR1 is SGDLS and CDR2 is YYNGEE in the germline V gene. This CDR3 region has 14 residues. The CDR3 reads CASTVAAGQETQYF. CDR3 nucleotides: TGTGCCAGCACCGTAGCTGCAGGCCAAGAGACCCAGTACTTC.

This clone was counted a few times. The rearrangement uses TRBV30 and TRBJ1-6, with no clear D. Trimming left V 0 bases short and J 0 bases short, with 3 bases between. From germline, CDR1 is GTSNPN and CDR2 SVGIG (reference sequence). This CDR3 is built from 14 residues. Here the CDR3 DNA reads TGTGCCTGGAGTGTCGGCTCCTATAATTCACCCCTCCACTTT. It codes for CAWSVGSYNSPLHF.

The chain combines TRBV14 with TRBJ2-5; 11 bases are a match to TRBD2. Per the germline V gene, CDR1 is SGHDN and CDR2 is FVKESK. The CDR3 runs 15 residues. V trimming: 1 base; J trimming: 5 bases; junction bases outside the gene matches: 3. The CDR3 nucleotides read TGTGCCAGCAGCCAAGTAGCGGGAGGGAGTGAGACCCAGTACTTC. It translates to CASSQVAGGSETQYF.

The chain uses TRBV6-6 and TRBJ2-5; possibly TRBD2 for D (6 bases). The CDR3 has 14 amino acids. Germline CDR1 is MNHNY and CDR2 is SVGAGI (reference sequence). Trimming removed 7 bases from V and 4 bases from J, with 16 bases in between. The CDR3 reads CASINQGGGETQYF. The CDR3 DNA sequence: TGTGCCAGCATCAATCAGGGAGGCGGAGAGACCCAGTACTTC.

The V gene is TRBV4-1, the J gene TRBJ2-5; D is perhaps TRBD2 (5 bases). Germline loops: CDR1 MGHRA, CDR2 YSYEKL. The CDR3 has 14 residues. V lost 4 bases and J lost 1, with 10 bases in between. The CDR3 DNA is TGCGCCAGCAGCCGCACTAGGACCCAAGAGACCCAGTACTTC. Protein: CASSRTRTQETQYF.

The V and J genes are TRBV28 and TRBJ1-2; 7 bases are shared with TRBD1. Germline CDR1 and CDR2: MDHEN and SYDVKM. After removal of 10 bases from V and 1 base from J, the junction contained 9 bases not matched to a gene. CDR3 length equals 14 residues. The CDR3 here is CAIPTGRDNYGYTF. The CDR3 nucleotides are TGTGCCATCCCGACAGGGCGGGATAACTATGGCTACACCTTC.